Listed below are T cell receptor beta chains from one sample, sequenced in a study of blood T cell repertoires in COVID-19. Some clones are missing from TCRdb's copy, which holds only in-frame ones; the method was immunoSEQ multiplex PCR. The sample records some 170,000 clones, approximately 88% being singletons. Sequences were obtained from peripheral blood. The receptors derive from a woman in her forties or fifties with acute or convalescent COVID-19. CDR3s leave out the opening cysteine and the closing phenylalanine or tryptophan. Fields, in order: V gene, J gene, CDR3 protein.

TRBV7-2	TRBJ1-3	ASSTTQGAISGNTIY
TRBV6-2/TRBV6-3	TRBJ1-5	ASSLQGLGQPQH
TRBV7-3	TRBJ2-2	ASSIGTSPGELF
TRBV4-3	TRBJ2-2	ASSHTPRGQGKLNTGELF
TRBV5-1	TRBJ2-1	ASSLGGTSIVEQF
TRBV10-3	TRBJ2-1	AIGGGRGSYNEQF
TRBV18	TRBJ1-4	ASSLQGANEKLF
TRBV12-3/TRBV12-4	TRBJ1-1	ASRRGNTEAF
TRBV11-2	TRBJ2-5	ASSLRRDETQY
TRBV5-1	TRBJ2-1	ASSWTPSGAYNEQF
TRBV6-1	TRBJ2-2	ASSVVGTGSTGELF
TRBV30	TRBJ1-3	AWGGGSPGNTIY
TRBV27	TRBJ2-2	ASHLGTSNTGELF
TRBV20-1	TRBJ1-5	SASTPGQGEIGNQPQH
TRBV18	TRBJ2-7	ASSLTSGGEYEQY
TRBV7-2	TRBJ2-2	ASILSGGNTGELF
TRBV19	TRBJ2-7	ASSISLAGNNEQY
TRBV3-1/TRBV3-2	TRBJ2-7	ASTAGTGGSEQY
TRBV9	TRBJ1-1	ASSVFPGLNTEAF
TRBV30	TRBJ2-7	AWSLKAVYEQY
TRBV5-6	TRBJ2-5	ASSPVAGGAETQY
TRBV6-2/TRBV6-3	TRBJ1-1	ASSNPTGPGTEAF
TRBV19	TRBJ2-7	ASSISRGASYEQY
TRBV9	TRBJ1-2	ASSVDPGKVNYGYT